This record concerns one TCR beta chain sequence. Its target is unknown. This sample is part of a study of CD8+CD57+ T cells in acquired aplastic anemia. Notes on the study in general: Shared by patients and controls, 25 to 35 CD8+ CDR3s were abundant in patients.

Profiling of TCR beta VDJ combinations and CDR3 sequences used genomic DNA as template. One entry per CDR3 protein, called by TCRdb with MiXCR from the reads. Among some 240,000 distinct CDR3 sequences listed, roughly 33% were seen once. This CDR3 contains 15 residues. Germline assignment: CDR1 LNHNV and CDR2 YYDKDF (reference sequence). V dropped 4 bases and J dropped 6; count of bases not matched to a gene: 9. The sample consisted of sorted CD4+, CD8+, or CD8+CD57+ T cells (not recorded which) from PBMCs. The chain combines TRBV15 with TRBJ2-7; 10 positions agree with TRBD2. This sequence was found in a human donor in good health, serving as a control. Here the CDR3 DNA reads TGTGCCACCAGCACTCCGGGACTAGCGTCTACCGAGCAGTACTTC. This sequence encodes CATSTPGLASTEQYF.